The next 4 T cell receptor beta chains were all read from a single sample in a study of T cell responses to AZD1222 COVID-19 vaccine. Sequencing used immunoSEQ multiplex PCR; TCRdb keeps in-frame clones, though not all of them. Of about 110,000 clones in the sample, roughly 90% were seen once. This sample comprised peripheral blood, obtained 28 days after the second AZD1222 dose. These receptors were collected from an adult who received the AZD1222 COVID-19 vaccine.

The V and J genes are TRBV4-3 and TRBJ2-1; TRBD1 aligns across 8 bases. Germline-derived CDR1 and CDR2 are LGHNA and YSLEER. The CDR3 sequence is 14 residues long. V was clipped by 0 bases and J by 7 bases; unmatched bases: 2. The chain's CDR3 is CASSQETGVNEQFF. The CDR3 coding sequence is TGCGCCAGCAGCCAAGAGACAGGGGTAAATGAGCAGTTCTTC.

DNA for the CDR3: TGTGCCTGGAGTCTCTCCTGGGACAGTGGGAATGAGCAGTTCTTC. It is translated as CAWSLSWDSGNEQFF. The rearrangement joins TRBV30 to TRBJ2-1; 7 positions match TRBD1. The CDR3 totals 15 residues. The germline V gene encodes CDR1 GTSNPN and CDR2 SVGIG (reference sequence). Germline trimming cut 2 bases from V and 7 bases from J; bases unmatched to any gene: 11.

V and J are TRBV6-2 or TRBV6-3 and TRBJ1-2; 9 bases map to TRBD1. This CDR3 has 15 residues. With V trimmed by 5 bases and J by 7 bases, 11 bases remained unmatched. Germline CDR1 is MNHEY and CDR2 is SVGEGT. In nucleotides, the CDR3 is TGTGCCAGCAGTAGCCGGGACAGGGAAGGAGTTGGCTACACCTTC. This sequence encodes CASSSRDREGVGYTF.

This clone was counted a single time. The chain employs TRBV5-1 and TRBJ2-3; D is perhaps TRBD2 (6 bases). Trimming left V 0 bases short and J 1 base short, with 9 bases between. Looked up from germline, CDR1 is SGHRS and CDR2 is YFSETQ. CDR3 length: 15 residues. This CDR3 is CASSLEGEGTDTQYF. CDR3 DNA: TGCGCCAGCAGCTTGGAAGGGGAGGGCACAGATACGCAGTATTTT.